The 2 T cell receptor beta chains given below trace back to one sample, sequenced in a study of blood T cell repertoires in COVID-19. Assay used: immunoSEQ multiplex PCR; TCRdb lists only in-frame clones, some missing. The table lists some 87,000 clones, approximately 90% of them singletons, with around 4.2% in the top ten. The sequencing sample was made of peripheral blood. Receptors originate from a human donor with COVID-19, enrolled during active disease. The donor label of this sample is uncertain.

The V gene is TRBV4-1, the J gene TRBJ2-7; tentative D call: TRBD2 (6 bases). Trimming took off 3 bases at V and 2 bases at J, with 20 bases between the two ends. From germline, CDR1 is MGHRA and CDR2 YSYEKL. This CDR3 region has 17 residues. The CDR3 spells CASSHGVAQAGTYEQYF. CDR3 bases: TGCGCCAGCAGCCACGGAGTAGCGCAGGCGGGAACCTACGAGCAGTACTTC.

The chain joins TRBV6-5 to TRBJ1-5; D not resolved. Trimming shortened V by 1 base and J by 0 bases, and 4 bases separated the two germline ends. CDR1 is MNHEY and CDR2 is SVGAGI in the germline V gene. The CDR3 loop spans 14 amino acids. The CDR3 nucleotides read TGTGCCAGCAGTTACTGGGCTAGCAATCAGCCCCAGCATTTT. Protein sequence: CASSYWASNQPQHF.